This T cell receptor beta chain was sequenced in a study of regulatory T cells in long-lasting Graves disease. The time point: newly diagnosed GD, antithyroid drugs for less than 3 months. Extracted RNA from PBMCs served as the source of the TCR library. An endocrinology unit in Xi'an, China, supplied the patients. Study-wide findings and caveats: The study found TRBV28, TRBJ1-2 and TRBJ2-5 favored in persistent disease.

Combining iRepertoire HTBI primers with Arm-PCR of CDR3 regions, the authors built TCR beta libraries. Original processing notes: Samples revealed 60 to 70 TRBV and fewer than 15 TRBJ segments. TCRdb re-analysed the multiplex PCR reads in MiXCR, keeping a single row per CDR3 protein. TCRdb, not the authors, supplied the V and J calls. The sample holds around 460,000 distinct CDR3 sequences, 14% seen once. J gave up 7 bases and V 2 bases, and 7 bases lay outside the gene matches. The CDR3 runs to 14 residues. This clonotype was detected a few times. Its antigen is currently unknown. The data were also submitted as part of a second study, on T cells in Graves' hyperthyroidism and ophthalmopathy.

The receptor was derived from a woman between 45 and 60 years old with Graves disease. The rearrangement uses TRBV12-3 or TRBV12-4 and TRBJ1-1; TRBD1 matches at 7 bases. Sequenced here: peripheral blood mononuclear cells (PBMCs), sampled at new diagnosis, from a patient treated with antithyroid drugs. The CDR3 coding sequence is TGTGCCAGCAGTTTAATGGAGGGGGCGGGTGAAGCTTTCTTT. This gives the protein CASSLMEGAGEAFF.